A selection of T cell receptor beta chains follows, all from one sample in a study of blood T cell repertoires in COVID-19. Sequencing used immunoSEQ multiplex PCR; TCRdb keeps in-frame clones, though not all of them. In the table there are 150,000 or so clones, roughly four fifths of which are singletons. The sample taken for sequencing was peripheral blood. The receptors were gathered from a human donor with acute or convalescent COVID-19. The donor label of this sample is uncertain. Both conserved end residues are part of each CDR3. A D gene is named only where the DNA matches it firmly. Clone size is given for some rows only: seen once, a few or many times, or a class if the clone is expanded.

>TRBV7-9|.|TRBJ1-3|.
CASSPIGGTIYF
TGTGCCAGCAGCCCAATAGGGGGCACCATATATTTT
>TRBV6-1|.|TRBJ1-1|.
CASSEAFYVNTEAFF
TGTGCCAGCAGTGAAGCGTTTTATGTGAACACTGAAGCTTTCTTT
>TRBV11-2|TRBD1|TRBJ1-1|.
CASSLTGGRAEAFF
TGTGCCAGCAGCTTGACAGGGGGGAGGGCTGAAGCTTTCTTT
>TRBV7-3|.|TRBJ1-2|.
CASSLVRVRGYGYTF
TGTGCCAGCAGCTTGGTTCGTGTCAGAGGATATGGCTACACCTTC
>TRBV6-6|TRBD1|TRBJ1-5|few
CASSRDSYSNQPQHF
TGTGCCAGCAGCCGGGACAGTTATAGCAATCAGCCCCAGCATTTT
>TRBV6-5|TRBD1|TRBJ1-2|.
CASSYGSGGYGYTF
TGTGCCAGCAGTTACGGGTCAGGGGGCTATGGCTACACCTTC
>TRBV28|.|TRBJ1-4|few
CASSWTGGEKLFF
TGTGCCAGCAGTTGGACCGGGGGTGAAAAACTGTTTTTT
>TRBV30|.|TRBJ2-5|.
CAWVTSETQYF
TGTGCCTGGGTCACTTCAGAGACCCAGTACTTC
>TRBV2|TRBD1|TRBJ1-5|many
CASSVGQGAGQPQHF
TGTGCCAGCAGTGTTGGTCAGGGGGCCGGTCAGCCCCAGCATTTT
>TRBV9|.|TRBJ2-7|.
CASSVGPGQPYEQYF
TGTGCCAGCAGCGTAGGCCCAGGGCAACCCTACGAGCAGTACTTC